This TCR beta chain is from a study of blood T cell repertoires in COVID-19. Study-level information: Acute and convalescent COVID-19 specimens originated in the United States, Italy and Spain. T cells, B-cell-depleted T cells, or PBMCs provided the cDNA or gDNA that served as material.

As handled by the study authors: It was from reference gene primer amplification that nucleated cell counts were estimated. Sequenced by immunoSEQ multiplex PCR; TCRdb stores in-frame clones only, minus some. V, J and clone size are those of that table, while D and trimming were read from the DNA. This table has a few hundred thousand clones, around 89% appearing once. The CDR3 totals 16 residues. Deletions cut 5 bases from V and 1 base from J, with 17 bases between. CDR1 and CDR2 from the germline V gene are PRHDT and FYEKMQ (reference sequence). The sample taken for sequencing was peripheral blood. The TCR sequence derives from a woman aged 55-70 years with acute or convalescent COVID-19. The rearrangement joins TRBV13 to TRBJ1-1; the D gene is possibly TRBD1 (6 bases). CDR3 nucleotide sequence: TGTGCCAGCAGCCTAAATACAGGGATGGCGAACACTGAAGCTTTCTTT. Protein sequence: CASSLNTGMANTEAFF.